Presented here are 8 T cell receptor beta chains from one specimen sequenced in a study of blood T cell repertoires in COVID-19. Clones were sequenced by immunoSEQ multiplex PCR, and TCRdb holds only the in-frame ones, with some missing. The sample records a few hundred thousand clones, 86% being singletons. Sequencing was performed on peripheral blood. These receptors were collected from a woman in her 30s with active or convalescent COVID-19.

CDR3 sequence: CASSLDRVGQPQHF. The CDR3 DNA follows: TGTGCCAGCAGCCTCGACAGGGTTGGTCAGCCCCAGCATTTT. The chain links TRBV16 to TRBJ1-5; 7 nucleotides agree with TRBD1. The CDR3 spans 14 residues. CDR1 and CDR2 from the germline V gene are KGHSY and FQNENV. Unmatched junction bases numbered 6, after V lost 4 bases and J lost 6 bases. The full variable domain, in which reference TRBV16 and TRBJ1-5 provide the parts outside the CDR3, is GEEVAQTPKHLVRGEGQKAKLYCAPIKGHSYVFWYQQVLKNEFKFLISFQNENVFDETGMPKERFSAKCLPNSPCSLEIQATKLEDSAVYFCASSLDRVGQPQHFGDGTRLSIL.

The rearrangement links TRBV7-2 to TRBJ1-1; D is undetermined. Germline assignment: CDR1 SGHTA and CDR2 FQGNSA. Trimming took off 5 bases at V and 4 bases at J, with 8 bases between the two ends. The CDR3 has 12 residues. The CDR3 spells CASSQQITEAFF. DNA of the CDR3: TGTGCCAGCAGCCAACAGATCACTGAAGCTTTCTTT.

The CDR3 DNA is TGTGCCAGCAGGTCGACAGCCAACACCATATATTTT. It is translated as CASRSTANTIYF. J is TRBJ1-3 and V is TRBV6-5; perhaps TRBD1 as D (5 bases). CDR3 length equals 12 residues. With 6 bases removed from V and 7 bases from J, the gap between germline ends came to 10 bases. Germline lookup yields CDR1 MNHEY and CDR2 SVGAGI.

Worth noting for this clone: The same CDR3 can be traced to other DNA sequences in this sample. This chain connects TRBV6-5 to TRBJ2-3; TRBD2 might be the D (5 bases). Looked up from germline, CDR1 is MNHEY and CDR2 is SVGAGI. The CDR3 is made up of 15 amino acids. V lost 0 bases and J 3 bases, leaving 10 bases between the germline ends. The CDR3 DNA is TGTGCCAGCAGTTACTCTGACGGGGAGACAGATACGCAGTATTTT. This gives the protein CASSYSDGETDTQYF.

This chain uses TRBV5-1 with TRBJ2-7, with 8 bases aligning to TRBD1. The V and J ends lost 4 bases and 2 bases, in that order; junction bases with no gene match: 11. The germline CDR1 and CDR2 sequences are SGHRS and YFSETQ. The CDR3 sequence is 16 residues long. The CDR3 nucleotides are TGCGCCAGCAGCGGACGACAGGGGTGGGGCACCTACGAGCAGTACTTC. It specifies CASSGRQGWGTYEQYF. Using reference TRBV5-1 and TRBJ2-7 for the parts outside the CDR3, the full variable domain is KAGVTQTPRYLIKTRGQQVTLSCSPISGHRSVSWYQQTPGQGLQFLFEYFSETQRNKGNFPGRFSGRQFSNSRSEMNVSTLELGDSALYLCASSGRQGWGTYEQYFGPGTRLTVT.

This rearrangement joins TRBV3-1 (or the pseudogene TRBV3-2) to TRBJ2-3, with D unresolved. V was trimmed by 2 bases and J by 3 bases, leaving 9 bases between them. Germline CDR1 LGHDT, CDR2 YNNKEL (reference sequence). CDR3 length: 14 residues. The CDR3 DNA sequence: TGTGCCAGCAGCCAAATGGCTTCTACAGATACGCAGTATTTT. Translation gives CASSQMASTDTQYF.

This clone was seen just once. The CDR3 spells CASSLDRGLPNQPQHF. In DNA form, the CDR3 reads TGTGCCAGCAGCTTAGACAGGGGGCTACCCAATCAGCCCCAGCATTTT. The chain couples TRBV7-2 to TRBJ1-5, with 9 nucleotides matching TRBD1. V shed 1 base, J shed 3 bases, and the junction held 4 bases outside the gene matches. The CDR3 runs to 16 residues. CDR1 and CDR2 (germline): SGHTA, FQGNSA.

The rearrangement joins TRBV29-1 to TRBJ2-3; 11 bases align to TRBD2. J lost 2 bases, V lost 2 bases, and 6 bases had no gene match. CDR3 length: 16 residues. Germline assignment: CDR1 SQVTM and CDR2 ANQGSEA. In DNA, the CDR3 is TGCAGCGTTGAATCCCTAGCGGGGGGTCTCACAGATACGCAGTATTTT. Amino acid sequence: CSVESLAGGLTDTQYF.